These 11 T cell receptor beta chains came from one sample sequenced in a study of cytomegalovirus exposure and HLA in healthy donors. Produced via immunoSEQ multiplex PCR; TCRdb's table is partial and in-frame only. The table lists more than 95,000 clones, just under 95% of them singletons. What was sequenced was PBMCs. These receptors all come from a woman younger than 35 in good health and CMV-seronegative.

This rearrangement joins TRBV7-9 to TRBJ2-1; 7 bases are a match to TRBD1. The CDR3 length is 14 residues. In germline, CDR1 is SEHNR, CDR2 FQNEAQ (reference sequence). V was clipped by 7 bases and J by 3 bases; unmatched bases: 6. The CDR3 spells CASIRGPDYNEQFF. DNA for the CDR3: TGTGCCAGCATTAGGGGGCCCGACTACAATGAGCAGTTCTTC.

CDR3 residues: CASSREGTNGYTF. The CDR3, as DNA: TGTGCCAGCAGCCGTGAAGGGACAAACGGCTACACCTTC. The gene calls are TRBV5-5 and TRBJ1-2, with D tentatively TRBD1 (6 bases). The germline gives CDR1 SGHKS, CDR2 YYEKEE (reference sequence). With 4 bases removed from V and 8 bases from J, the gap between germline ends came to 15 bases. The CDR3 is 13 amino acids. Looking up the rest from reference TRBV5-5 and TRBJ1-2 gives the full variable domain: DAGVTQSPTHLIKTRGQQVTLRCSPISGHKSVSWYQQVLGQGPQFIFQYYEKEERGRGNFPDRFSARQFPNYSSELNVNALLLGDSALYLCASSREGTNGYTFGSGTRLTVV.

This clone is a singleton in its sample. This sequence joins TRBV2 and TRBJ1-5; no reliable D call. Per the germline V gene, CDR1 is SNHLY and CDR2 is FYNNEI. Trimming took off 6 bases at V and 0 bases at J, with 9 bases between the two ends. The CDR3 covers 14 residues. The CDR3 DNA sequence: TGTGCCAGCAGGGAGCAGAATAGCAATCAGCCCCAGCATTTT. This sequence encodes CASREQNSNQPQHF.

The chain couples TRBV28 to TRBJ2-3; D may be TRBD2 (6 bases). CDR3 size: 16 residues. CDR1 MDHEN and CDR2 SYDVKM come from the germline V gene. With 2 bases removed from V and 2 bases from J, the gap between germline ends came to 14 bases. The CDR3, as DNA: TGTGCCAGCAGTTTACTGGGACTTGGGGACACAGATACGCAGTATTTT. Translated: CASSLLGLGDTDTQYF.

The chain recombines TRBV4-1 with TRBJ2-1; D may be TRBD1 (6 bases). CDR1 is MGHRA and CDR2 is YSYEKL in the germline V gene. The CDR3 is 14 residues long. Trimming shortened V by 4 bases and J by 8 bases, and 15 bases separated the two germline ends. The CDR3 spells CASSPGQENDEQFF. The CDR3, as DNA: TGCGCCAGCAGCCCGGGACAAGAAAACGATGAGCAGTTCTTC.

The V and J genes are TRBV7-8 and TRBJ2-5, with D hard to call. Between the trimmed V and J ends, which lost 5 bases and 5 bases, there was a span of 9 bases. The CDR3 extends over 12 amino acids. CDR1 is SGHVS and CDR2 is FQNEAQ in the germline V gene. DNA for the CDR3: TGTGCCAGCAGCCATGCCAGGGAGACCCAGTACTTC. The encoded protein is CASSHARETQYF. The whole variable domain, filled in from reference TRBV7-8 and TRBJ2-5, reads GAGVSQSPRYKVAKRGQDVALRCDPISGHVSLFWYQQALGQGPEFLTYFQNEAQLDKSGLPSDRFFAERPEGSVSTLKIQRTQQEDSAVYLCASSHARETQYFGPGTRLLVL.

The CDR3 loop reads CASIGNTYEQYF. The CDR3 DNA reads as TGTGCCAGCATCGGGAATACCTACGAGCAGTACTTC. The chain couples TRBV6-5 to TRBJ2-7; perhaps TRBD2 as D (5 bases). CDR1 and CDR2 (germline): MNHEY, SVGAGI. V lost 7 bases, J lost 2 bases, and 9 bases lay in between. This CDR3 has 12 residues.

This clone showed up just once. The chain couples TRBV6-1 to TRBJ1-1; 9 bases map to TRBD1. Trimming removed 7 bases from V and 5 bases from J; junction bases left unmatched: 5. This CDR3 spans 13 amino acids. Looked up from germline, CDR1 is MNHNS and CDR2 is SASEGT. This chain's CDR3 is CASNDRGETEAFF. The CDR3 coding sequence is TGTGCCAGCAATGACAGGGGGGAGACTGAAGCTTTCTTT.

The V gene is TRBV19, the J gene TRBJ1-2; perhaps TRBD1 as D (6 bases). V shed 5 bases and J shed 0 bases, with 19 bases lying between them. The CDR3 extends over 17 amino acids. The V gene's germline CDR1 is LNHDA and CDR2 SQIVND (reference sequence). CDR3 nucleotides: TGTGCCAGTAGTGCGACGGGACACGGAACGACTAACTATGGCTACACCTTC. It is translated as CASSATGHGTTNYGYTF.

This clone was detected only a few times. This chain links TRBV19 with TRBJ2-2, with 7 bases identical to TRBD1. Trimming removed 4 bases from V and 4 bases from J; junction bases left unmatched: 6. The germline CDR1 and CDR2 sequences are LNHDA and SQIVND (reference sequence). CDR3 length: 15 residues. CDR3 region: CASSNGQASTGELFF. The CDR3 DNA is TGTGCCAGTAGTAATGGACAGGCTTCCACCGGGGAGCTGTTTTTT.

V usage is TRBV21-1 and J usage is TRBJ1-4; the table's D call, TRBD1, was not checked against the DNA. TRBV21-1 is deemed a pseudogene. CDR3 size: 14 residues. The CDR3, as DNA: TGTGCCAGCCAGGGATGGGCGACTAATGAAAAACTGTTTTTT. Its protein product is CASQGWATNEKLFF.